This T cell receptor (beta chain) was retrieved from a study of spatial heterogeneity in lung cancer. About the research overall: Sequence detection consistently recorded a greater number of beta-chain than alpha-chain sequences. Study-level results: At tumor resection, ubiquitous expanded TCRs were detected in blood more often than later.

Time point reported: sample taken at primary tumor resection. The authors sequenced whole RNA from tumor, nontumor lung or frozen PBMC without sorting. Samples came from about 72 TRACERx patients with untreated early-stage lung cancer. TCRdb independently ran MiXCR on the 5' RACE reads; one entry per CDR3 protein. The repertoire has under 20,000 distinct CDR3 sequences, under 20% of them found once; the top ten carry about 14%. This clonotype was detected only a few times. Its antigen remains unknown. Germline V gene sequence: CDR1 SNHLY, CDR2 FYNNEI. V lost 7 bases and J 3 bases, leaving 9 bases between the germline ends. The CDR3 loop spans 12 amino acids.

The sequence was obtained from a male donor with early-stage non-small cell lung cancer. The sequencing used PBMCs, collected at surgery. The chain recombines TRBV2 with TRBJ2-5; either TRBD1 or TRBD2 may supply D (5 bases each). CDR3 in amino acids: CASKRDEETQYF. The DNA for the CDR3 is TGTGCCAGCAAAAGGGACGAAGAGACCCAGTACTTC.